The next 31 T cell receptor beta chains were all read from a single sample in a study of blood T cells in healthy people across ages (dated by TCRdb to the mid-2010s). The protocol used for the library was 5' RACE. The reads were generated on an Illumina HiSeq 2500. A second PCR of about 6 to 11 cycles was performed with a sample-barcoded 5' primer and a J-beta primer mix. TCRdb trimmed public reads at Q25 via fastp, called clones via MiXCR and kept in-frame beta chains. Rows merge per CDR3 protein into single entries with the most common DNA and genes. The sample yields 600,000 or so distinct CDR3 sequences; about 30% were counted once. The ten largest clones add up to about 15% of the sample. Sequences were obtained from blood. Receptors were obtained from a woman aged 80 or older in good health.

This clonotype was counted many times. The chain employs TRBV18 and TRBJ1-2; unclear D gene. The CDR3 runs to 13 residues. CDR1 and CDR2 (germline): KGHSH, LQKENI. V was clipped by 6 bases and J by 3 bases, with 11 bases between them. The CDR3 region is CASSPDVDYGYTF. DNA of the CDR3: TGTGCCAGCTCCCCAGACGTTGACTATGGCTACACCTTC. Looking up the rest from reference TRBV18 and TRBJ1-2 gives the full variable domain: NAGVMQNPRHLVRRRGQEARLRCSPMKGHSHVYWYRQLPEEGLKFMVYLQKENIIDESGMPKERFSAEFPKEGPSILRIQQVVRGDSAAYFCASSPDVDYGYTFGSGTRLTVV.

V and J are TRBV29-1 and TRBJ2-7; TRBD2 agrees at 10 bases. Losses at the gene ends were 4 bases for V and 7 bases for J; bases not matched to a gene: 10. Germline V lookup: CDR1 SQVTM, CDR2 ANQGSEA. This CDR3 comprises 14 residues. In nucleotides, the CDR3 is TGCAGCGTTGGGGGGCTAGCGGGGGTTAATGAGCAGTACTTC. This sequence encodes CSVGGLAGVNEQYF.

As concerns this clonotype: This may be a read error: a much more frequent sequence differs by one nucleotide. This chain uses TRBV7-2 with TRBJ2-7; 7 bases fit TRBD1. With V trimmed by 7 bases and J by 7 bases, 13 bases remained unmatched. Germline values: CDR1 SGHTA, CDR2 FQGNSA. This CDR3 region has 14 residues. The CDR3 sequence: CASTRTGTYNEQYF. The CDR3 nucleotides are TGTGCCAGCACGCGGACAGGTACATACAATGAGCAGTACTTC.

This clonotype was counted many times. This rearrangement joins TRBV20-1 to TRBJ2-1, with 10 nucleotides matching TRBD1. CDR1 and CDR2 (germline): DFQATT, SNEGSKA (reference sequence). This CDR3 region has 13 residues. Unmatched junction bases numbered 3, after V lost 5 bases and J lost 5 bases. In nucleotides, the CDR3 is TGCAGTGCTCCGGGACAGGGGAACAATGAGCAGTTCTTC. Its protein is CSAPGQGNNEQFF.

There are many counts of this clonotype. The J gene is TRBJ2-1, the V gene TRBV7-9, with 7 bases lining up with TRBD2. The CDR3 has 13 residues. CDR1 is SEHNR and CDR2 is FQNEAQ in the germline V gene (reference sequence). V gave up 1 base and J gave up 7 bases; unmatched junction bases: 1. The CDR3 sequence: CASSLGRENEQFF. As DNA, the CDR3 is TGTGCCAGCAGCTTAGGGCGGGAGAATGAGCAGTTCTTC.

This clonotype was found many times. The chain links TRBV20-1 to TRBJ2-3; no clear D. Deletions cut 0 bases from V and 2 bases from J, with 12 bases between. The CDR3 spans 15 residues. The germline V gene has CDR1 DFQATT and CDR2 SNEGSKA (reference sequence). The CDR3 region is CSARDPVEATDTQYF. The CDR3 nucleotides read TGCAGTGCTAGAGACCCGGTTGAGGCCACAGATACGCAGTATTTT.

This clonotype was detected ten times or more. This chain joins TRBV5-5 and TRBJ1-5; 9 bases are shared with TRBD1. CDR3 length: 16 residues. V trimming: 5 bases; J trimming: 5 bases; junction bases outside the gene matches: 11. CDR1 and CDR2 from the germline V gene are SGHKS and YYEKEE (reference sequence). The CDR3 sequence: CASSPLQGAKDQPQHF. CDR3 nucleotide sequence: TGTGCCAGCAGTCCGCTACAGGGGGCGAAGGATCAGCCCCAGCATTTT.

As for this clonotype: With a much larger clone just one base away, this may be a read error. The CDR3 DNA follows: TGTGCCAGCAGTGACTCGAGAGGTTACGGCCGCTGCGAGCGGTACTTC. Its translation is CASSDSRGYGRCERYF. This chain joins TRBV6-4 and TRBJ2-7; D gene uncertain. Germline loops: CDR1 MRHNA, CDR2 SNTAGT. The CDR3 is made up of 16 amino acids.

This clonotype was recorded at least ten times. This chain connects TRBV5-1 to TRBJ2-4; 11 bases fit TRBD1. The last part of the DNA fits TRBJ2-7 better; the J call may be wrong. The CDR3 contains 14 residues. The germline V gene encodes CDR1 SGHRS and CDR2 YFSETQ. The CDR3 DNA reads as TGCGCCAGCAGCCAGAGGACAGGGGGCTCCGAGCAGTACTTC. Protein: CASSQRTGGSEQYF.

This clonotype has a count of ten or more. The chain recombines TRBV6-2 or TRBV6-3 with TRBJ2-5; 8 nucleotides align to TRBD2. CDR1 MNHEY and CDR2 SVGEGT come from the germline V gene. The V and J ends lost 2 bases and 4 bases, in that order; junction bases with no gene match: 6. The CDR3 loop spans 15 amino acids. The CDR3 sequence is CASSYGDGGAETQYF. The CDR3 region has the DNA TGTGCCAGCAGTTACGGGGACGGGGGGGCAGAGACCCAGTACTTC.

This clonotype has at least ten counts. V is TRBV7-2 and J is TRBJ1-5, with D uncertain. V was cut by 5 bases and J by 6 bases, with 8 bases left in between. This CDR3 has 12 amino acids. From germline, CDR1 is SGHTA and CDR2 FQGNSA. CDR3 in amino acids: CASSPWGQPQHF. CDR3 nucleotide sequence: TGTGCCAGCAGCCCCTGGGGTCAGCCCCAGCATTTT.

There are a few counts of this clonotype. The chain combines TRBV19 with TRBJ1-1; 10 bases agree with TRBD1. Germline CDR1 LNHDA, CDR2 SQIVND (reference sequence). J was trimmed by 8 bases and V by 4 bases; bases with no gene match: 4. The CDR3 contains 13 residues. CDR3 protein: CASSTDRGVEAFF. CDR3 nucleotide sequence: TGTGCCAGTAGTACGGACAGGGGGGTCGAAGCTTTCTTT.

This clonotype was detected ten times or more. The chain is built from TRBV7-2 and TRBJ1-5; no clear D gene. V lost 5 bases and J 2 bases, leaving 7 bases between the germline ends. Germline V gene lookup returns CDR1 SGHTA and CDR2 FQGNSA. This CDR3 comprises 13 residues. This CDR3 reads CASSHSGNQPQHF. The DNA of the CDR3 is TGTGCCAGCAGCCACAGTGGCAATCAGCCCCAGCATTTT.

This clonotype came up a few times. A read error may explain this, as a much larger clone is one base away. The V gene is TRBV20-1, the J gene TRBJ2-1; 10 nucleotides align to TRBD2. The J call is doubtful: the DNA matches TRBJ2-7 better. The germline V gene encodes CDR1 DFQATT and CDR2 SNEGSKA (reference sequence). The CDR3 covers 14 residues. The CDR3 coding sequence is TGCAGTGCTAGAAAAGCGGGGGGGAACAATGAGCAGTACTTC. Its protein is CSARKAGGNNEQYF.

This clonotype has just a few counts. This rearrangement joins TRBV20-1 to TRBJ2-5, with D uncertain. CDR3 length: 15 amino acids. From germline, CDR1 is DFQATT and CDR2 SNEGSKA (reference sequence). V was clipped by 3 bases and J by 1 base, with 15 bases between them. For the CDR3, the DNA is TGCAGTGCTAGTCCCCCCCCCCCAACCCAAGAGACCCAGTACTTC. Its translation is CSASPPPPTQETQYF.

J is TRBJ2-1 and V is TRBV4-3; TRBD2 agrees at 11 bases. Unmatched junction bases numbered 6, after V lost 1 base and J lost 7 bases. CDR3 size: 16 residues. Germline V gives CDR1 LGHNA, CDR2 YSLEER. The DNA for the CDR3 is TGCGCCAGCAGCCAAGGTAGCGGGGGGGCCGGAAATGAGCAGTTCTTC. Translated, it gives CASSQGSGGAGNEQFF.

This clonotype was counted a few times. This may be a read error: a much more frequent sequence differs by one nucleotide. V is TRBV27 and J is TRBJ2-7; 10 bases align to TRBD2. The V gene's germline CDR1 is MNHEY and CDR2 SMNVEV (reference sequence). This CDR3 is 20 amino acids long. With 5 bases clipped from V and 10 bases from J, the junction kept 29 bases outside the gene matches. Here the CDR3 DNA reads TGTGCCAGCAGTAAAATCGGGACTAGCGCCATTAAGAGCCGGCAAGAGGCCCAGTACTTC. This gives the protein CASSKIGTSAIKSRQEAQYF.

Comment on this clonotype: Relative to the germline gene, one junction end is altered; a read error may explain this. This chain connects TRBV9 to TRBJ1-2; 9 nucleotides align to TRBD1. CDR3 length: 16 residues. Germline CDR1 and CDR2: SGDLS and YYNGEE. The CDR3 spells CASSEEYTGGDYGHTF. The CDR3, as DNA: TGTGCCAGCAGCGAGGAATATACAGGGGGCGATTATGGCCACACCTTC.

Note on this clonotype: This may be a read error, as it is one base from a much larger clone. The chain uses TRBV10-2 and TRBJ2-7; maybe TRBD2 (5 bases). The CDR3 spans 15 residues. Germline-derived CDR1 and CDR2 are WSHSY and SAAADI. Deletions cut 8 bases from V and 7 bases from J, with 24 bases between. The DNA for the CDR3 is TGCGCCAGCGTTCCGGGCGGGCTTGCCTACAATGAGCAGTACTTC. It yields the protein CASVPGGLAYNEQYF.

This clonotype was seen repeatedly, ten times or more. The chain combines TRBV5-6 with TRBJ2-5; 13 nucleotides agree with TRBD2. Germline CDR1 is SGHDT and CDR2 is YYEEEE. The J segment lost 2 bases and the V segment lost 7 bases, leaving 11 bases of the junction unmatched. There are 17 residues in the CDR3. Here the CDR3 DNA reads TGTGCCAGCTCGCAACTAGCGGGGGGGACGGGGCAAGAGACCCAGTACTTC. Translated: CASSQLAGGTGQETQYF.

This clonotype showed up many times. The chain links TRBV30 to TRBJ2-7; TRBD1 matches 7 bases. V lost 2 bases, J lost 0 bases, and 7 bases stayed unmatched. The CDR3 sequence is 15 residues long. Germline CDR1 and CDR2: GTSNPN and SVGIG (reference sequence). The DNA of the CDR3 is TGTGCCTGGAGTAGGGACAGAATGAGCTCCTACGAGCAGTACTTC. Its protein product is CAWSRDRMSSYEQYF. Drawing the rest from reference TRBV30 and TRBJ2-7, the complete variable domain is SQTIHQWPATLVQPVGSPLSLECTVEGTSNPNLYWYRQAAGRGLQLLFYSVGIGQISSEVPQNLSASRPQDRQFILSSKKLLLSDSGFYLCAWSRDRMSSYEQYFGPGTRLTVT.

Comments on this clonotype: The junction departs from the called germline gene at one end, perhaps through a read error. The V call is TRBV5-1, the J call TRBJ1-1, with 7 bases matching TRBD1. CDR3 length equals 15 residues. Germline V lookup: CDR1 SGHRS, CDR2 YFSETQ. The CDR3 here is CAGSGTQGPSTEAFF. The CDR3 DNA reads as TGCGCCGGCAGCGGAACACAGGGGCCCAGCACTGAAGCTTTCTTT. The full variable domain, its missing parts supplied by reference TRBV5-1 and TRBJ1-1, is KAGVTQTPRYLIKTRGQQVTLSCSPISGHRSVSWYQQTPGQGLQFLFEYFSETQRNKGNFPGRFSGRQFSNSRSEMNVSTLELGDSALYLCAGSGTQGPSTEAFFGQGTRLTVV.

This clonotype was observed once. This rearrangement joins TRBV3-1 to TRBJ1-2, with 8 nucleotides matching TRBD1. V lost 8 bases and J lost 4; bases outside the gene matches: 12. CDR3 length: 15 amino acids. The germline V gene encodes CDR1 LGHDT and CDR2 YNNKEL (reference sequence). The CDR3, as DNA: TGTGCCAGCGCACCTCGGCCCACAGGGGGCTATGGCTACACCTTC. It translates to CASAPRPTGGYGYTF.

The gene calls are TRBV6-5 and TRBJ2-4; D remains ambiguous. The J call may be incorrect, as the DNA end agrees better with TRBJ2-7. CDR3 length: 15 residues. Germline lookup yields CDR1 MNHEY and CDR2 SVGAGI. The DNA for the CDR3 is TGTGCCAGCAGTTACATCGGACGTCAGTCCCCCGAGCAGTACTTC. Protein: CASSYIGRQSPEQYF.

This sequence joins TRBV5-1 and TRBJ1-3; D is unclear. Trimming stripped 0 bases from V and 4 bases from J, with 2 bases between. CDR1 is SGHRS and CDR2 is YFSETQ in the germline V gene. This CDR3 has 12 amino acids. The DNA for the CDR3 is TGCGCCAGCAGCTTGGAGGGAAACACCATATATTTT. Translated: CASSLEGNTIYF.

This clonotype was detected a few times. V usage is TRBV5-6 and J usage is TRBJ1-5, with a possible D match to TRBD1 (5 bases). Trimming took 5 bases from V and 1 from J, leaving 13 bases between them. This CDR3 is built from 15 residues. Germline assignment: CDR1 SGHDT and CDR2 YYEEEE. The CDR3 sequence: CASRSRGVSNQPQHF. The CDR3, as DNA: TGTGCCAGCAGATCGAGGGGTGTGAGCAATCAGCCCCAGCATTTT.

The sample holds many counts of this clonotype. The chain combines TRBV2 with TRBJ2-1; D call uncertain. The germline V gene encodes CDR1 SNHLY and CDR2 FYNNEI. V dropped 8 bases and J dropped 4 bases, with 9 bases sitting between them. There are 12 residues in the CDR3. CDR3 protein: CASQTVYNEQFF. CDR3 sequence (DNA): TGTGCCAGCCAAACCGTATACAATGAGCAGTTCTTC.

The chain carries TRBV15 and TRBJ2-5; no clear D. This CDR3 is 14 amino acids long. The ends were cut back, 0 bases at V and 3 bases at J, with 8 bases in the middle. In germline, CDR1 is LNHNV, CDR2 YYDKDF (reference sequence). CDR3 DNA sequence: TGTGCCACCAGCAGAGATAATGGTGAAGAGACCCAGTACTTC. It encodes CATSRDNGEETQYF. Filled out from reference TRBV15 and TRBJ2-5, the complete variable domain reads DAMVIQNPRYQVTQFGKPVTLSCSQTLNHNVMYWYQQKSSQAPKLLFHYYDKDFNNEADTPDNFQSRRPNTSFCFLDIRSPGLGDTAMYLCATSRDNGEETQYFGPGTRLLVL.

In its sample, this clonotype was seen many times. This chain connects TRBV24-1 to TRBJ2-6, with a tentative D call TRBD2 (6 bases). Trimming removed 3 bases at V and 8 bases at J, with 10 bases between. CDR1 KGHDR and CDR2 SFDVKD come from the germline V gene. CDR3 length: 14 residues. The CDR3 loop reads CATSDGGWPNVLTF. CDR3 DNA: TGTGCCACCAGTGATGGGGGGTGGCCCAACGTCCTGACTTTC.

This clonotype was recorded many times. A much more abundant neighbour one base away suggests this may be a read error. The CDR3 loop reads CATSRDRGHGYTF. CDR3 sequence (DNA): TGTGCCACCAGCAGAGACAGGGGTCATGGCTACACCTTC. The chain recombines TRBV15 with TRBJ1-2; D may be TRBD1 (6 bases). The V end was cut by 0 bases, the J end by 6 bases, with 8 bases between. Per germline, CDR1 LNHNV and CDR2 YYDKDF (reference sequence). The CDR3 contains 13 residues.

Comments on this clonotype: A much larger clonotype is one base distant, so this may be a read error. This rearrangement joins TRBV15 to TRBJ2-6; D gene unclear. Germline V CDR1 and CDR2: LNHNV, YYDKDF (reference sequence). Trimming shortened V by 8 bases and J by 2 bases, and 7 bases separated the two germline ends. The CDR3 contains 13 residues. The CDR3 nucleotides read TGTGCCACCGAGAGCCCTGGGGCCAACGTCCTGACTTTC. Translation: CATESPGANVLTF.